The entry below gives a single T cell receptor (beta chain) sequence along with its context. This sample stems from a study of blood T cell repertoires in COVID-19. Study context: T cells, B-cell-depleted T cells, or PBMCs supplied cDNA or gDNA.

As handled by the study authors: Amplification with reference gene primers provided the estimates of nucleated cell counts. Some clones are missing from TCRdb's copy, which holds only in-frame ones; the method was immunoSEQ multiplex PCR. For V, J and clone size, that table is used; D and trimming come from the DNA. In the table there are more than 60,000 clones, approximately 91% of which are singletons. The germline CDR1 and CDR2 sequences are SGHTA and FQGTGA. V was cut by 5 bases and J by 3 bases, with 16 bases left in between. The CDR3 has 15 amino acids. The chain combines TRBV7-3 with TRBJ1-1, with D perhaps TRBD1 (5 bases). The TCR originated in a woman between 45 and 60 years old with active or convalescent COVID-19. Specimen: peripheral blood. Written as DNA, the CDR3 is TGTGCCAGCAGCGACCTAGGGGCGTCGTACACTGAAGCTTTCTTT. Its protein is CASSDLGASYTEAFF. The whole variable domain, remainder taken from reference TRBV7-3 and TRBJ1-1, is GAGVSQTPSNKVTEKGKYVELRCDPISGHTALYWYRQSLGQGPEFLIYFQGTGAADDSGLPNDRFFAVRPEGSVSTLKIQRTERGDSAVYLCASSDLGASYTEAFFGQGTRLTVV.